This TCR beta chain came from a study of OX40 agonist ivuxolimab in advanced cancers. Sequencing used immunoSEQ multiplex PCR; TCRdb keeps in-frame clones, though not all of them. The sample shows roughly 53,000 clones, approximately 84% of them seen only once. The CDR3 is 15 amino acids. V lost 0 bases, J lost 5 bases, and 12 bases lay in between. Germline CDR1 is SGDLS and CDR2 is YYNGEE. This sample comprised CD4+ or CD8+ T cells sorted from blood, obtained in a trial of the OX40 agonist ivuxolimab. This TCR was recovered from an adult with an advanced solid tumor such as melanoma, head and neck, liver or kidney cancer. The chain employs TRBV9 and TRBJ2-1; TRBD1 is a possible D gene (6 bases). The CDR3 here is CASSVGTQGNNEQFF. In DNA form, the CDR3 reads TGTGCCAGCAGCGTAGGAACCCAGGGGAACAATGAGCAGTTCTTC.